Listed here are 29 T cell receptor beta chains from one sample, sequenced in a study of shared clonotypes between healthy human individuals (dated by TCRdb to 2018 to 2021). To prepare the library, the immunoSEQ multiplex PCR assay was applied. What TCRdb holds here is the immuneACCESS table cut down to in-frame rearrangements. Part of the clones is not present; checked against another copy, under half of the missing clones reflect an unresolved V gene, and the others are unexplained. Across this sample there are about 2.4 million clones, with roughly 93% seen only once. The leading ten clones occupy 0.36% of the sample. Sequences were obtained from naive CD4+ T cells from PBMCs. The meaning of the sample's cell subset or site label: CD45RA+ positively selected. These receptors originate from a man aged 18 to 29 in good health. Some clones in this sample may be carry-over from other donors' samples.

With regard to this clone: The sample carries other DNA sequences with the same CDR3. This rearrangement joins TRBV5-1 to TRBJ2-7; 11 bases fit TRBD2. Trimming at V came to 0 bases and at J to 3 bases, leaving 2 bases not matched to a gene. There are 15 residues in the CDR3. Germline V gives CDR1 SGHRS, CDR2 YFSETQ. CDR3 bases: TGCGCCAGCAGCTTGGTCGGACTAGCGGGCTACGAGCAGTACTTC. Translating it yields CASSLVGLAGYEQYF.

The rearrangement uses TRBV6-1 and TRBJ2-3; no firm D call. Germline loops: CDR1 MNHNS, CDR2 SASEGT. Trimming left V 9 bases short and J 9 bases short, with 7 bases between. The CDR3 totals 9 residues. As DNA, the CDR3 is TGTGCCAGTGGGATAACGCAGTATTTT. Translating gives CASGITQYF.

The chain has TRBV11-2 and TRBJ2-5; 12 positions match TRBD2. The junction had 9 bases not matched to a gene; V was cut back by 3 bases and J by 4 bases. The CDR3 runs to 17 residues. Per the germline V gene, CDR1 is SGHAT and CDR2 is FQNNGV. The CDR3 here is CASSLLTSGSSGETQYF. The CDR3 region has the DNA TGTGCCAGCAGCTTGCTGACTAGCGGGAGTTCGGGAGAGACCCAGTACTTC. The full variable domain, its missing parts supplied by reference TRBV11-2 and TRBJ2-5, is EAGVAQSPRYKIIEKRQSVAFWCNPISGHATLYWYQQILGQGPKLLIQFQNNGVVDDSQLPKDRFSAERLKGVDSTLKIQPAKLEDSAVYLCASSLLTSGSSGETQYFGPGTRLLVL.

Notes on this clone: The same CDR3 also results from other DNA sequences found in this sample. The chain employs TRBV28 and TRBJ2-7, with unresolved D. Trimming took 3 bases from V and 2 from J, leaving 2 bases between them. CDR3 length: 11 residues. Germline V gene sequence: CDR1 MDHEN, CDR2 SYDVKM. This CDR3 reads CASSLAYEQYF. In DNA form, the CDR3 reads TGTGCCAGCAGTTTGGCCTACGAGCAGTACTTC.

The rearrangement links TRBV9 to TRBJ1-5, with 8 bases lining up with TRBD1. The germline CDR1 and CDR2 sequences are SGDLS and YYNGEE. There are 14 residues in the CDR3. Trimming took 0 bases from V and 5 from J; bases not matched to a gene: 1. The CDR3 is CASSVGTGYQPQHF. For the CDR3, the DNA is TGTGCCAGCAGCGTAGGGACAGGGTATCAGCCCCAGCATTTT.

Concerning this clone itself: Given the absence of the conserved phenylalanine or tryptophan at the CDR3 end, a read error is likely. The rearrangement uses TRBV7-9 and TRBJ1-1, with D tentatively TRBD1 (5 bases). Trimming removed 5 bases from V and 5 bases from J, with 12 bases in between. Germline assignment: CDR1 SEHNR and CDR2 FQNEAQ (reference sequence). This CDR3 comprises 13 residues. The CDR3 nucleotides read TGTGCCAGCAGCATAGGAGGGGTTACTGAAGCTTTCCTT. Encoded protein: CASSIGGVTEAFL.

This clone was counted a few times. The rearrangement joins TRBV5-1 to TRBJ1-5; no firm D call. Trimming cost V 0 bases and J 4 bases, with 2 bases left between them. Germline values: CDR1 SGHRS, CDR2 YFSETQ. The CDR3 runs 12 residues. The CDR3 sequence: CASSLANQPQHF. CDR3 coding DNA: TGCGCCAGCAGCTTGGCAAATCAGCCCCAGCATTTT.

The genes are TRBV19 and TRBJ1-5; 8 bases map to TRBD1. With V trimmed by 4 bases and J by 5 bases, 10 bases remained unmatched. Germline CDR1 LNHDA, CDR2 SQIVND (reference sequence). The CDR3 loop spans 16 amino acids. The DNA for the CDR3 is TGTGCCAGTAGTACCCGCAGGGGGCGTTCATATCAGCCCCAGCATTTT. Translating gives CASSTRRGRSYQPQHF.

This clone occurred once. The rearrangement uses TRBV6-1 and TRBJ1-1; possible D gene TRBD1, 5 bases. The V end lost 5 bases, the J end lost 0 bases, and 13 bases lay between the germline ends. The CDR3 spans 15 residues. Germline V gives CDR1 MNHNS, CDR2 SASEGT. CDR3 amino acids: CASSPRQGMNTEAFF. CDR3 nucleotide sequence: TGTGCCAGCAGTCCTCGGCAGGGTATGAACACTGAAGCTTTCTTT.

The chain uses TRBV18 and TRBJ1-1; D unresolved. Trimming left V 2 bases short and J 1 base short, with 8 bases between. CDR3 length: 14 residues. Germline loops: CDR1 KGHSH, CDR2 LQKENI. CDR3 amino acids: CASSPVAANTEAFF. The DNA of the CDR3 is TGTGCCAGCTCACCAGTTGCGGCGAACACTGAAGCTTTCTTT.

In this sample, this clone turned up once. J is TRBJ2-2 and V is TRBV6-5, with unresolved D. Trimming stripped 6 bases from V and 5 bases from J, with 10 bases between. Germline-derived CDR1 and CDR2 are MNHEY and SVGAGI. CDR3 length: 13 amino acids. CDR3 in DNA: TGTGCCAGCAGGCGTAGTAGGACCGGGGAGCTGTTTTTT. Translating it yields CASRRSRTGELFF.

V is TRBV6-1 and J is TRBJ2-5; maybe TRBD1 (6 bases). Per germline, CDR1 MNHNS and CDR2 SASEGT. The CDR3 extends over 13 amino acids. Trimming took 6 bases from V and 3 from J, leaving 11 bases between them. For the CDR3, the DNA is TGTGCCAGCAGCGGGACACCGAAAGAGACCCAGTACTTC. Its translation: CASSGTPKETQYF.

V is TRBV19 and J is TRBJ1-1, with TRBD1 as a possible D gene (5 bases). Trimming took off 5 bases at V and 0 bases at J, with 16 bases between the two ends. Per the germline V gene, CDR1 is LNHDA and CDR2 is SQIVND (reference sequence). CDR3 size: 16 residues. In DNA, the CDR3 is TGTGCCAGTAGTGGGGACCGAAGGGACTTGAACACTGAAGCTTTCTTT. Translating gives CASSGDRRDLNTEAFF. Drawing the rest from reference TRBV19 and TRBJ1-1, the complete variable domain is DGGITQSPKYLFRKEGQNVTLSCEQNLNHDAMYWYRQDPGQGLRLIYYSQIVNDFQKGDIAEGYSVSREKKESFPLTVTSAQKNPTAFYLCASSGDRRDLNTEAFFGQGTRLTVV.

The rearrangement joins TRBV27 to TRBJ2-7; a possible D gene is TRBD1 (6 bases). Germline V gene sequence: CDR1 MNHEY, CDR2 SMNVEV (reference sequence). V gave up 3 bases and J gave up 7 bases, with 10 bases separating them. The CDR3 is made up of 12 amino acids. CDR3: CASSFDRGEQYF. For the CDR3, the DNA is TGTGCCAGCAGTTTTGATAGGGGGGAGCAGTACTTC.

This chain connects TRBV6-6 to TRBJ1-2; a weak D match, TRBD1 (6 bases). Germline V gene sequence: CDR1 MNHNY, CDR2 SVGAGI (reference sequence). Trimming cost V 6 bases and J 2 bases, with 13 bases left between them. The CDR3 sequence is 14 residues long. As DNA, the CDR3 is TGTGCCAGCAGAGGTAATACAGGGAACTATGGCTACACCTTC. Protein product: CASRGNTGNYGYTF.

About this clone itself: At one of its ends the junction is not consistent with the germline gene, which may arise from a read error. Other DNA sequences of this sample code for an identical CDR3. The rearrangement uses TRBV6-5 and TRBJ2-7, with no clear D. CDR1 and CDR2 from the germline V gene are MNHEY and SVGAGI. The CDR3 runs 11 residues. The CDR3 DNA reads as TGTGCCAGCAGTTACTCCAACGAGCAGTACTTC. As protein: CASSYSNEQYF.

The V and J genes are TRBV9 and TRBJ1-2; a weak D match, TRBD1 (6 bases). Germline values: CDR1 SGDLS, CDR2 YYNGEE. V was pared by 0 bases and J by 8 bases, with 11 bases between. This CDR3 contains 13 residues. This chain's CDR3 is CASSVADRGGYTF. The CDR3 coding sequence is TGTGCCAGCAGCGTAGCGGACAGAGGCGGCTACACCTTC.

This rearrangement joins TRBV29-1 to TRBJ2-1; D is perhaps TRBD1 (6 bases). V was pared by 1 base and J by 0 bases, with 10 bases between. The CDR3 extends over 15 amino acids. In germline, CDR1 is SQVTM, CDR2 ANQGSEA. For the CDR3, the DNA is TGCAGCGTTGAAGCGACAGGACGCTCCTACAATGAGCAGTTCTTC. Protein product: CSVEATGRSYNEQFF.

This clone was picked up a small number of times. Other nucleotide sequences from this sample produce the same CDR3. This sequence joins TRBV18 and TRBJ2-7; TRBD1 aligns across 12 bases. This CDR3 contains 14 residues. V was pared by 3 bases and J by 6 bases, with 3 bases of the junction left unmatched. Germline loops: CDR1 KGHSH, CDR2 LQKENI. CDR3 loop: CASSPGQGAVEQYF. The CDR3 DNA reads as TGTGCCAGCTCACCGGGACAGGGGGCGGTCGAGCAGTACTTC.

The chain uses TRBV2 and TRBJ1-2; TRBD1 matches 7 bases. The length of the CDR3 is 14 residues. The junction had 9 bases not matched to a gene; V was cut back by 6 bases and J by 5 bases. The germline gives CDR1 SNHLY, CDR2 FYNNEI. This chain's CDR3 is CASSRGQVGYGYTF. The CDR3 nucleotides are TGTGCCAGCAGCCGAGGACAGGTTGGATATGGCTACACCTTC. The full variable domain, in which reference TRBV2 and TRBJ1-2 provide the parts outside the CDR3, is EPEVTQTPSHQVTQMGQEVILRCVPISNHLYFYWYRQILGQKVEFLVSFYNNEISEKSEIFDDQFSVERPDGSNFTLKIRSTKLEDSAMYFCASSRGQVGYGYTFGSGTRLTVV.

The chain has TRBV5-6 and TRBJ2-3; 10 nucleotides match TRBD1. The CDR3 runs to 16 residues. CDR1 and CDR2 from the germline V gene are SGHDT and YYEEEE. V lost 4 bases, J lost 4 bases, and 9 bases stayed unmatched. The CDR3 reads CASSGPGQGPSDTQYF. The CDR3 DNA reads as TGTGCCAGCAGCGGCCCGGGACAGGGGCCCTCAGATACGCAGTATTTT.

The CDR3 DNA reads TGTGCCAGCAGTTGGGACAGAAACTACGAGCAGTACTTC. Translation gives CASSWDRNYEQYF. The V and J genes are TRBV28 and TRBJ2-7; 7 nucleotides agree with TRBD1. Unmatched junction bases numbered 3, after V lost 4 bases and J lost 3 bases. The germline gives CDR1 MDHEN, CDR2 SYDVKM. The CDR3 sequence is 13 residues long.

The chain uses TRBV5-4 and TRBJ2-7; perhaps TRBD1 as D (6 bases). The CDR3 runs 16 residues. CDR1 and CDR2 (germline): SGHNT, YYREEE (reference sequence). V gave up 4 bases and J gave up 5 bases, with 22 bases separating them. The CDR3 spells CASSVPGTRSLDEQYF. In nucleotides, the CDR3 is TGTGCCAGCAGCGTGCCCGGGACACGGAGCCTTGACGAGCAGTACTTC.

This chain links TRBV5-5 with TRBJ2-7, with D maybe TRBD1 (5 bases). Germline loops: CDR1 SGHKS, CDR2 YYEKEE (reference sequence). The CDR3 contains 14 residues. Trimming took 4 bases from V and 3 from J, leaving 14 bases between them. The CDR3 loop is CASSGSTVNYEQYF. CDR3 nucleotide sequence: TGTGCCAGCAGCGGATCGACAGTAAACTACGAGCAGTACTTC.

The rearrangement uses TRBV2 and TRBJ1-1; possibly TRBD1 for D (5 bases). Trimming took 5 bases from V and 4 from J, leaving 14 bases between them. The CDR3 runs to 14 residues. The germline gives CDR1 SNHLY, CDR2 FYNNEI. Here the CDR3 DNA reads TGTGCCAGCAGTCTATATTCGGGGGGCACTGAAGCTTTCTTT. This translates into CASSLYSGGTEAFF.

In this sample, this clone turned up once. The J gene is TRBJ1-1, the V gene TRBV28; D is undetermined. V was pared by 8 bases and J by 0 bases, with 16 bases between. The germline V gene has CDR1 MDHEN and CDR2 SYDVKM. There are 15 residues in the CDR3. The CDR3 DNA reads TGTGCCAGCGGCCGGGGAGGCCTCATGAACACTGAAGCTTTCTTT. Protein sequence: CASGRGGLMNTEAFF.

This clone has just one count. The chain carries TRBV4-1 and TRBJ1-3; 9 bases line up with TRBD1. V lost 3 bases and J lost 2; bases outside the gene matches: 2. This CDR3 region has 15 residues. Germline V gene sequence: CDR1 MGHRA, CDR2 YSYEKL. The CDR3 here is CASSHGQGTGNTIYF. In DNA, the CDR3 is TGCGCCAGCAGCCACGGACAGGGGACTGGAAACACCATATATTTT.

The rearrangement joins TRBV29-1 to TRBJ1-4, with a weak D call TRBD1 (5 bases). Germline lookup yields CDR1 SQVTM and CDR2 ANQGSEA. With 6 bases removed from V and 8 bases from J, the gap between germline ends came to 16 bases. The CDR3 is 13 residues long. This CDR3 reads CSVLPGGDEKLFF. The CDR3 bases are TGCAGCGTCCTTCCGGGGGGGGACGAAAAACTGTTTTTT.

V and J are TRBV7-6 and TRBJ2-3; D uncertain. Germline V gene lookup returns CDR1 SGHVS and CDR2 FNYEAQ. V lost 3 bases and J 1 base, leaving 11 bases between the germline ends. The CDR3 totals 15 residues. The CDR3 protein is CASSLPALGTDTQYF. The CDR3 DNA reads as TGTGCCAGCAGCTTGCCCGCCCTCGGCACAGATACGCAGTATTTT.